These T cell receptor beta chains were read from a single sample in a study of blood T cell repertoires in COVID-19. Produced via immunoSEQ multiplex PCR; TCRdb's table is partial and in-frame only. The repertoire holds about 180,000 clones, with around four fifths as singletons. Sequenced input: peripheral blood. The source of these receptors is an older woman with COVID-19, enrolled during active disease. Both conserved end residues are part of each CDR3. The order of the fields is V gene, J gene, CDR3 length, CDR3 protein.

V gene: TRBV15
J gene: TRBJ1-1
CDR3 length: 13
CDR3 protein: CATREEMNTEAFF

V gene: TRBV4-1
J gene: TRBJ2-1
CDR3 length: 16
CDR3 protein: CASSQPDRGSYNEQFF

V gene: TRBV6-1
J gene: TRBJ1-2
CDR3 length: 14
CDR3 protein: CASNLQMTNYGYTF

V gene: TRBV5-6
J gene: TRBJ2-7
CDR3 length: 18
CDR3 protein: CASSLSSGSVFSSYEQYF

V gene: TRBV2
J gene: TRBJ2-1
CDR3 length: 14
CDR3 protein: CASSETSGSGVQFF

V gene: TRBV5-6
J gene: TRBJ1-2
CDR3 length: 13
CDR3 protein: CASSDGGPLRYTF

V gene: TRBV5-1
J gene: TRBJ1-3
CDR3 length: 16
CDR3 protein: CASSRDPGGIGNTIYF

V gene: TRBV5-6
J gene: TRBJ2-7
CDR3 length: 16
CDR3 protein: CASSFRSGSITYEQYF

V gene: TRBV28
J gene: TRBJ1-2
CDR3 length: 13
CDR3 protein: CASSPTGNYGYTF

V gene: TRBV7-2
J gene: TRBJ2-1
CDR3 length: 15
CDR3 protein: CASSRKGLAGVEQFF

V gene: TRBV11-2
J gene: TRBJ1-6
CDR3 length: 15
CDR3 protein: CASSLVQGPNSPLHF

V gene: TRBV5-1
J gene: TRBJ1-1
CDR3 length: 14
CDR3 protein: CASRPTGGGTEAFF

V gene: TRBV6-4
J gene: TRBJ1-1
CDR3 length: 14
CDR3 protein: CASSRDRGSTEAFF

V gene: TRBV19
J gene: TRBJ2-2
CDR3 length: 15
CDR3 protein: CASSTATGSTGELFF

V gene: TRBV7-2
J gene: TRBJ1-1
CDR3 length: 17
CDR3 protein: CASSLAAGRGGNTEAFF

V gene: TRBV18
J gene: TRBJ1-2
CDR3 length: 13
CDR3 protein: CASSPDSNYGYTF

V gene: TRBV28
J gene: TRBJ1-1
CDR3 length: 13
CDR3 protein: CATQPGSRTRAFF

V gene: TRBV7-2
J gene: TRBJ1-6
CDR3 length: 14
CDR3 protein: CASNGMGGNSPLHF

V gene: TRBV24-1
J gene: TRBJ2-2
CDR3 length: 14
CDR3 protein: CATSVTGSTGELFF

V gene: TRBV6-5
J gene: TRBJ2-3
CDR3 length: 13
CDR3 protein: CASTPPSTDTQYF